Each of the 28 T cell receptor beta chains below was sequenced from the same sample in a study of blood T cells in healthy people across ages. A second PCR of 7 to 11 cycles used a sample-barcoded 5' primer and a J-beta primer mix. TCRdb re-called the 5' RACE reads with MiXCR, one entry per CDR3 protein. The sample lists approximately 730,000 distinct CDR3 sequences, around 40% occurring once. Sequences were obtained from blood. These receptors were collected from a woman aged 60-70 years in good health.

The chain combines TRBV12-3 or TRBV12-4 with TRBJ1-4; the D gene is possibly TRBD1 (5 bases). V was shortened by 3 bases and J by 7 bases, with 12 bases between the two germline ends. CDR3 length equals 14 residues. CDR3 sequence (DNA): TGTGCCAGCAGTTTTGGGGGGTCGGGTGAAAAACTGTTTTTT. It specifies CASSFGGSGEKLFF.

A note on this clonotype: The germline gene is not matched at one end of the junction; a read error may be the cause. V usage is TRBV7-3 and J usage is TRBJ2-1; 7 positions match TRBD1. The CDR3 has 14 amino acids. Germline V gives CDR1 SGHTA, CDR2 FQGTGA. The CDR3 region has the DNA TGTACCAGCAGCCGTAGGGGGCTGGACAATGAGCAGTTCTTC. It codes for CTSSRRGLDNEQFF.

This clonotype has a handful of counts. This chain joins TRBV20-1 and TRBJ2-7, with 11 bases that match TRBD1. The CDR3 has 14 amino acids. Trimming at V came to 6 bases and at J to 5 bases, leaving 9 bases not matched to a gene. CDR1 is DFQATT and CDR2 is SNEGSKA in the germline V gene (reference sequence). CDR3 bases: TGCAGTGCCCCTGGGACAGGGGGATTCCACGAGCAGTACTTC. Encoded protein: CSAPGTGGFHEQYF.

V gene TRBV7-6 combines with J gene TRBJ2-1; D unresolved. V dropped 5 bases and J dropped 7 bases, with 9 bases sitting between them. Germline V CDR1 and CDR2: SGHVS, FNYEAQ. CDR3 size: 12 residues. The CDR3 reads CASSTAGNEQFF. CDR3 nucleotides: TGTGCCAGCAGCACCGCCGGGAATGAGCAGTTCTTC.

J is TRBJ2-1 and V is TRBV20-1; 11 bases are a match to TRBD2. Germline V gives CDR1 DFQATT, CDR2 SNEGSKA (reference sequence). This CDR3 region has 16 residues. V lost 3 bases, J lost 0 bases, and 4 bases stayed unmatched. The CDR3 here is CSARTSGTPSYNEQFF. The CDR3 nucleotides read TGCAGTGCTAGGACTAGCGGGACCCCCTCCTACAATGAGCAGTTCTTC.

In its sample, this clonotype was seen many times. The rearrangement links TRBV2 to TRBJ2-1; 10 bases line up with TRBD2. The CDR3 sequence is 15 residues long. The germline V gene encodes CDR1 SNHLY and CDR2 FYNNEI. V was clipped by 7 bases and J by 3 bases; unmatched bases: 6. CDR3 sequence: CASTPSGSGYNEQFF. DNA for the CDR3: TGTGCCAGCACCCCTAGCGGGAGCGGCTACAATGAGCAGTTCTTC. The full variable domain, rest sourced from reference TRBV2 and TRBJ2-1, is EPEVTQTPSHQVTQMGQEVILRCVPISNHLYFYWYRQILGQKVEFLVSFYNNEISEKSEIFDDQFSVERPDGSNFTLKIRSTKLEDSAMYFCASTPSGSGYNEQFFGPGTRLTVL.

The table lists this clonotype with a few counts. The gene calls are TRBV9 and TRBJ2-7, with TRBD1 identical over 9 bases. V was pared by 3 bases and J by 5 bases, with 9 bases of the junction left unmatched. This CDR3 region has 15 residues. Germline CDR1 SGDLS, CDR2 YYNGEE. CDR3 nucleotides: TGTGCCAGCAGCGCGAGGACAGGGGAAAAGGACGAGCAGTACTTC. Translated, it gives CASSARTGEKDEQYF.

The V and J genes are TRBV7-9 and TRBJ2-1; tentative D call: TRBD2 (5 bases). The CDR3 covers 16 residues. The germline V and J ends were trimmed by 1 base and 4 bases, with 14 bases remaining between them. Germline CDR1 and CDR2: SEHNR and FQNEAQ (reference sequence). CDR3 DNA sequence: TGTGCCAGCAGCTTAGGCCTAGCCCCCACATACAATGAGCAGTTCTTC. Translating gives CASSLGLAPTYNEQFF.

The rearrangement links TRBV29-1 to TRBJ1-4; D is uncertain. Deletions cut 0 bases from V and 11 bases from J, with 13 bases between. The CDR3 is 13 amino acids. CDR1 is SQVTM and CDR2 is ANQGSEA in the germline V gene. The CDR3 sequence is CSVEENGGFKLFF. The CDR3 region has the DNA TGCAGCGTTGAAGAAAACGGCGGATTTAAACTGTTTTTT. Together with reference TRBV29-1 and TRBJ1-4, the CDR3 gives the full variable domain: SAVISQKPSRDICQRGTSLTIQCQVDSQVTMMFWYRQQPGQSLTLIATANQGSEATYESGFVIDKFPISRPNLTFSTLTVSNMSPEDSSIYLCSVEENGGFKLFFGSGTQLSVL.

This clonotype has a single count. The rearrangement uses TRBV29-1 and TRBJ1-2; TRBD1 matches at 7 bases. This CDR3 spans 14 amino acids. Germline loops: CDR1 SQVTM, CDR2 ANQGSEA. Trimming removed 3 bases from V and 6 bases from J; junction bases left unmatched: 10. The CDR3 nucleotides read TGCAGCGTTGACCGGAACAGGGGTCATGATGGCTACACCTTC. It encodes CSVDRNRGHDGYTF.

The V call is TRBV12-3 or TRBV12-4, the J call TRBJ1-2, with 10 bases fitting TRBD1. The V and J ends lost 6 bases and 11 bases, in that order; junction bases with no gene match: 6. The CDR3 has 12 amino acids. CDR3 bases: TGTGCCAGCAGGTTAAGGGACAGGGGTTACACCTTC. This encodes CASRLRDRGYTF.

A few counts support this clonotype. The V call is TRBV20-1, the J call TRBJ2-2; D gene uncertain. The CDR3 is 13 amino acids. V was pared by 6 bases and J by 1 base, with 9 bases between. Per germline, CDR1 DFQATT and CDR2 SNEGSKA (reference sequence). The CDR3 region has the DNA TGCAGTGCCCGCATCGAGAACACCGGGGAGCTGTTTTTT. As protein: CSARIENTGELFF.

The V gene is TRBV30, the J gene TRBJ1-1; D gene unclear. The germline V gene encodes CDR1 GTSNPN and CDR2 SVGIG (reference sequence). This CDR3 region has 12 residues. Trimming took off 3 bases at V and 6 bases at J, with 11 bases between the two ends. DNA for the CDR3: TGTGCCTGGAGCCGGACTCGGGCTGAAGCTTTCTTT. Amino acid sequence: CAWSRTRAEAFF.

This chain links TRBV12-3 or TRBV12-4 with TRBJ1-3, with 8 bases fitting TRBD1. This CDR3 is 14 amino acids long. With V trimmed by 6 bases and J by 4 bases, 5 bases remained unmatched. DNA of the CDR3: TGTGCCAGCAGAACGACAGGGGCCGGAAACACCATATATTTT. Its translation: CASRTTGAGNTIYF.

This clonotype was observed a few times. V and J are TRBV6-1 and TRBJ2-1; 7 bases fit TRBD1. The CDR3 extends over 14 amino acids. V was clipped by 6 bases and J by 2 bases; unmatched bases: 4. Germline-derived CDR1 and CDR2 are MNHNS and SASEGT. CDR3 loop: CASRSGGTYNEQFF. The CDR3 DNA follows: TGTGCCAGCAGGTCAGGGGGAACCTACAATGAGCAGTTCTTC.

As for this clonotype: The junction does not match germline at one end; this may be a read error. The V and J genes are TRBV20-1 and TRBJ1-5; D gene uncertain. CDR1 and CDR2 from the germline V gene are DFQATT and SNEGSKA (reference sequence). The CDR3 runs to 12 residues. The CDR3 sequence is CSGTDGNQPRHF. The CDR3 DNA is TGCAGTGGGACGGACGGGAATCAGCCCCGGCATTTT.

J is TRBJ1-2 and V is TRBV25-1; 7 bases map to TRBD1. Trimming took 5 bases from V and 8 from J; bases not matched to a gene: 11. This CDR3 region has 14 residues. Germline CDR1 is MGHDK and CDR2 is SYGVNS. Here the CDR3 reads CASSTSGTEVGYTF. The CDR3 nucleotides are TGTGCCAGCAGTACTTCCGGGACAGAGGTCGGCTACACCTTC.

J is TRBJ1-2 and V is TRBV7-2, with D perhaps matching TRBD1 (5 bases). In germline, CDR1 is SGHTA, CDR2 FQGNSA. V was trimmed by 7 bases and J by 6 bases, leaving 15 bases between them. The CDR3 covers 13 residues. The DNA for the CDR3 is TGTGCCAGCACCTTGGTCAGAGGGGATGGCTACACCTTC. This codes for CASTLVRGDGYTF. Using reference TRBV7-2 and TRBJ1-2 for the parts outside the CDR3, the full variable domain is GAGVSQSPSNKVTEKGKDVELRCDPISGHTALYWYRQSLGQGLEFLIYFQGNSAPDKSGLPSDRFSAERTGGSVSTLTIQRTQQEDSAVYLCASTLVRGDGYTFGSGTRLTVV.

The chain carries TRBV20-1 and TRBJ2-5; 9 positions agree with TRBD2. CDR1 and CDR2 (germline): DFQATT, SNEGSKA (reference sequence). The CDR3 totals 16 residues. V was pared by 3 bases and J by 0 bases, with 8 bases of the junction left unmatched. In nucleotides, the CDR3 is TGCAGTGCTAGCTTGCGGGGGGGGCCGCACCAAGAGACCCAGTACTTC. Translated: CSASLRGGPHQETQYF.

J is TRBJ2-5 and V is TRBV12-3 or TRBV12-4; the match to TRBD1 covers 11 bases. The CDR3 runs to 15 residues. Trimming took 6 bases from V and 11 from J; bases not matched to a gene: 14. The CDR3 loop is CASRYQRTGGNEQYF. The DNA for the CDR3 is TGTGCCAGCAGATATCAAAGGACAGGGGGCAATGAGCAGTACTTC.

The J gene is TRBJ1-4, the V gene TRBV27, with D uncertain. Trimming stripped 3 bases from V and 7 bases from J, with 6 bases between. Germline V gene data show CDR1 as MNHEY and CDR2 as SMNVEV (reference sequence). The CDR3 contains 12 residues. The CDR3 sequence: CASSLWGEKLFF. In nucleotides, the CDR3 is TGTGCCAGCAGTTTGTGGGGTGAAAAACTGTTTTTT.

Regarding this clonotype: With a much larger clone just one base away, this may be a read error. V and J are TRBV6-5 and TRBJ2-5; 8 bases are a match to TRBD1. The DNA end is a closer match to TRBJ2-7, so the J assignment may be wrong. The CDR3 length is 14 residues. From germline, CDR1 is MNHEY and CDR2 SVGAGI. Here the CDR3 reads CASRTGGSLFEQYF. CDR3 sequence (DNA): TGTGCCAGCAGAACAGGGGGGTCCTTGTTCGAGCAGTACTTC.

This clonotype was recorded a few times. This chain connects TRBV6-6 to TRBJ2-1; D might be TRBD1 (5 bases). The CDR3 loop spans 16 amino acids. V was clipped by 6 bases and J by 2 bases, with 17 bases between them. Germline assignment: CDR1 MNHNY and CDR2 SVGAGI (reference sequence). CDR3 nucleotide sequence: TGTGCCAGCAGGCCTCCAAGTAGGGGCCCCTACAATGAGCAGTTCTTC. This codes for CASRPPSRGPYNEQFF.

This clonotype is a singleton in its sample. The chain carries TRBV20-1 and TRBJ2-3; D ambiguous. CDR1 is DFQATT and CDR2 is SNEGSKA in the germline V gene (reference sequence). V lost 6 bases and J 1 base, leaving 11 bases between the germline ends. The CDR3 totals 13 residues. The CDR3 nucleotides read TGCAGTGCCTGCCCGTCGGGCACAGATACGCAGTATTTT. It codes for CSACPSGTDTQYF.

The rearrangement uses TRBV20-1 and TRBJ2-5; D may match TRBD1 or TRBD2 (5 bases each). V lost 5 bases and J 11 bases, leaving 18 bases between the germline ends. Germline V gene lookup returns CDR1 DFQATT and CDR2 SNEGSKA (reference sequence). The CDR3 totals 12 residues. This CDR3 reads CSAPTRGNEQYF. Written as DNA, the CDR3 is TGCAGTGCTCCCACTAGGGGCAATGAGCAGTACTTC.

The chain is built from TRBV10-3 and TRBJ2-5; 8 bases match TRBD1. The closer fit of TRBJ2-7 to the DNA end suggests the J call may be wrong. This CDR3 spans 16 amino acids. The germline V gene encodes CDR1 ENHRY and CDR2 SYGVKD. The DNA for the CDR3 is TGTGCCATCAGTGAGTTAAAAGGGACAGGTTCCTACGAGCAGTACTTC. It yields the protein CAISELKGTGSYEQYF.

This rearrangement joins TRBV20-1 to TRBJ2-4; D is undetermined. Germline V gene lookup returns CDR1 DFQATT and CDR2 SNEGSKA (reference sequence). The CDR3 spans 11 residues. V dropped 0 bases and J dropped 13 bases, with 10 bases sitting between them. CDR3 sequence: CSARDRLEQYF. DNA of the CDR3: TGCAGTGCTAGAGATCGGCTAGAGCAGTACTTC.

The chain uses TRBV12-3 or TRBV12-4 and TRBJ1-1; TRBD1 aligns across 8 bases. Trimming removed 3 bases from V and 7 bases from J; junction bases left unmatched: 7. The CDR3 sequence is 14 residues long. CDR3 coding DNA: TGTGCCAGCAGTTTCCAGGGGGCGTTCAGTGAAGCTTTCTTT. This translates into CASSFQGAFSEAFF.